This section outlines one T cell receptor (beta chain) sequence together with its context. Its specificity is not known. In the study's own analysis: Sequence data from immunoSEQ were junction-only and lacked quality scores; consequently, filtering differed. The data were produced by immunoSEQ multiplex PCR, yet TCRdb's version contains in-frame clones alone and is incomplete. The V and J calls and clone size come from that table; D and trimming were worked out from the DNA. The table has fewer than 600,000 clones, around three quarters seen once. This sample was included in a study of shared clonotypes between healthy human individuals. Germline lookup yields CDR1 KGHSH and CDR2 LQKENI. CDR3 length: 15 residues. With 4 bases clipped from V and 7 bases from J, the junction kept 7 bases outside the gene matches. Findings and limits, study-wide: The authors sampled blood alone, and tissue repertoires likely differ. The authors expected sequencing depth to affect clonotype sharing among donors.

Sequencing was carried out using PBMCs. The receptor comes from a woman between 40 and 55 years old in good health. Some clones in this sample may be carry-over from other donors' samples. V and J are TRBV18 and TRBJ1-4, with 9 nucleotides matching TRBD1. DNA for the CDR3: TGTGCCAGCTCACAGAGCACAGGGGGCGGTGAAAAACTGTTTTTT. This gives the protein CASSQSTGGGEKLFF.